Reported below is one TCR beta chain. Followed longitudinally, the Seattle patients had been enrolled during active infection. This entry belongs to a study of blood T cell repertoires in COVID-19. Turning to the study itself: Samples came from the United States, Italy and Spain, spanning acute and convalescent COVID-19.

The CDR3 extends over 14 amino acids. Germline lookup yields CDR1 LNHDA and CDR2 SQIVND (reference sequence). Trimming pared 5 bases from V and 5 bases from J, leaving 16 bases between. Authors' analysis steps: Reference gene primer amplification yielded estimated nucleated cell counts. The assay was immunoSEQ multiplex PCR, and TCRdb's table has in-frame clones only and misses some. V, J and clone size were drawn from that table, and D and trimming were deduced from the DNA. The data show 200,000 to 250,000 clones, around 86% seen once. The clonotype originates from a woman aged 45-65 years with COVID-19, enrolled during active disease. What was sequenced was peripheral blood. The J gene is TRBJ2-7, the V gene TRBV19; possible D gene TRBD2, 6 bases. In DNA form, the CDR3 reads TGTGCCAGTAGTGTTGGGGGAGGTTTGAACGAGCAGTACTTC. It specifies CASSVGGGLNEQYF.